The present T cell receptor beta chain was sequenced within a study of identical twins. CDR1 is LNHNV and CDR2 is YYDKDF in the germline V gene (reference sequence). The CDR3 extends over 15 amino acids. V shed 5 bases and J 3 bases; nucleotides not matched to a gene: 7. cDNA carried unique molecular identifiers, and a universal primer site was added by template switching. TCRdb re-called the 5' RACE reads with MiXCR, one entry per CDR3 protein. The profile shows approximately 410,000 distinct CDR3 sequences, around 18% of them singletons. Study-wide points: Conclusions were drawn cross-sectionally by statistical analysis, without following the same donors.

On this clonotype: Its specificity is unknown.

Donors were all healthy Caucasians. Specimen: naive T cells sorted from blood. This receptor was taken from a man aged 50-60 years in good health. The chain couples TRBV15 to TRBJ2-7, with 10 bases matching TRBD1. CDR3 loop: CATSGLRDRGYEQYF. CDR3 in DNA: TGTGCCACCAGCGGTCTCCGGGACAGGGGCTACGAGCAGTACTTC.